The next 25 T cell receptor beta chains were all read from a single sample in a study of PD-L1 blockade in urothelial cancer. The data were produced by immunoSEQ multiplex PCR, yet TCRdb's version contains in-frame clones alone and is incomplete. The data contain tens of thousands of clones, almost 90% of them singletons. Sample time point: pretreatment peripheral blood. The material was PBMCs, obtained around atezolizumab (anti-PD-L1) treatment. All receptors derive from a man aged 65 to 79 with urothelial cancer.

The sample holds one count of this clone. The chain uses TRBV6-1 and TRBJ2-7, with TRBD2 as a possible D gene (5 bases). The germline V and J ends were trimmed by 5 bases and 3 bases, with 11 bases remaining between them. The CDR3 consists of 13 residues. Germline-derived CDR1 and CDR2 are MNHNS and SASEGT. CDR3 sequence: CASSSHGVYEQYF. The CDR3 nucleotides read TGTGCCAGCAGTTCTCACGGGGTCTACGAGCAGTACTTC.

This rearrangement joins TRBV7-6 to TRBJ2-7, with 8 bases fitting TRBD2. V lost 0 bases, J lost 2 bases, and 6 bases stayed unmatched. From germline, CDR1 is SGHVS and CDR2 FNYEAQ. The CDR3 is made up of 16 amino acids. The CDR3, as DNA: TGTGCCAGCAGCTTAGCGTCGGTAGCGGGGCCCTACGAGCAGTACTTC. The encoded protein is CASSLASVAGPYEQYF. Combining the CDR3 with reference TRBV7-6 and TRBJ2-7 gives the whole variable domain GAGVSQSPRYKVTKRGQDVALRCDPISGHVSLYWYRQALGQGPEFLTYFNYEAQQDKSGLPNDRFSAERPEGSISTLTIQRTEQRDSAMYRCASSLASVAGPYEQYFGPGTRLTVT.

The chain links TRBV5-1 to TRBJ2-2, with TRBD2 as a possible D gene (6 bases). Germline V lookup: CDR1 SGHRS, CDR2 YFSETQ. CDR3 length: 15 residues. Trimming shortened V by 0 bases and J by 3 bases, and 9 bases separated the two germline ends. CDR3 nucleotides: TGCGCCAGCAGCTTGGAGGACTATGACACCGGGGAGCTGTTTTTT. It is translated as CASSLEDYDTGELFF.

This clone was recorded once. The V gene is TRBV6-1, the J gene TRBJ1-3; weak D call: TRBD1 (5 bases). Germline assignment: CDR1 MNHNS and CDR2 SASEGT. V lost 6 bases to trimming and J lost 9 bases, with 18 bases between them. This CDR3 region has 14 residues. CDR3 sequence reads: CASSDSPFGVTIYF. CDR3 DNA: TGTGCCAGCAGCGACAGTCCGTTTGGGGTCACCATATATTTT.

The chain links TRBV7-9 to TRBJ1-4; TRBD1 is a possible D gene (6 bases). V was clipped by 1 base and J by 5 bases, with 8 bases between them. In germline, CDR1 is SEHNR, CDR2 FQNEAQ (reference sequence). CDR3 size: 14 residues. This CDR3 reads CASSLDRDNEKLFF. For the CDR3, the DNA is TGTGCCAGCAGCTTAGACAGGGACAATGAAAAACTGTTTTTT.

The V gene is TRBV5-1, the J gene TRBJ2-1, with TRBD1 matching over 10 bases. The CDR3 runs to 15 residues. Looked up from germline, CDR1 is SGHRS and CDR2 is YFSETQ. J lost 11 bases, V lost 5 bases, and 13 bases had no gene match. In DNA, the CDR3 is TGCGCCAGCAGAAGAGGGACAGGGGATTTGGGCCAGCAGTTCTTC. Encoded protein: CASRRGTGDLGQQFF.

This chain joins TRBV5-1 and TRBJ2-3, with TRBD2 matching over 15 bases. The CDR3 is 19 residues long. Germline CDR1 SGHRS, CDR2 YFSETQ. V dropped 0 bases and J dropped 4; count of bases not matched to a gene: 9. In DNA form, the CDR3 reads TGCGCCAGCAGCTTGGACAATCGGACTAGCGGGAGGGCTGCAGATACGCAGTATTTT. As protein: CASSLDNRTSGRAADTQYF. The full variable domain, its missing parts supplied by reference TRBV5-1 and TRBJ2-3, is KAGVTQTPRYLIKTRGQQVTLSCSPISGHRSVSWYQQTPGQGLQFLFEYFSETQRNKGNFPGRFSGRQFSNSRSEMNVSTLELGDSALYLCASSLDNRTSGRAADTQYFGPGTRLTVL.

The rearrangement uses TRBV6-1 and TRBJ2-7; 10 positions match TRBD1. V gave up 7 bases and J gave up 3 bases; unmatched junction bases: 9. The CDR3 extends over 15 amino acids. CDR1 MNHNS and CDR2 SASEGT come from the germline V gene. CDR3 bases: TGTGCCAGCACCCGAAACGGACAGGGGGGCTACGAGCAGTACTTC. Protein sequence: CASTRNGQGGYEQYF.

This clone was seen a single time. The V call is TRBV6-5, the J call TRBJ2-7, with D possibly matching TRBD2 (6 bases). Germline lookup yields CDR1 MNHEY and CDR2 SVGAGI. The CDR3 spans 14 residues. Trimming pared 7 bases from V and 4 bases from J, leaving 17 bases between. In DNA form, the CDR3 reads TGTGCCAGCAACCCCCCCCGGGGGTCGTACGAGCAGTACTTC. It codes for CASNPPRGSYEQYF.

In its sample, this clone was seen once. Other DNA sequences in this specimen translate into the identical CDR3. The V call is TRBV25-1, the J call TRBJ1-3; D is undetermined. Germline CDR1 MGHDK, CDR2 SYGVNS. The CDR3 has 14 amino acids. The V end was cut by 5 bases, the J end by 0 bases, with 8 bases between. Here the CDR3 reads CASSPPGSGNTIYF. CDR3 sequence (DNA): TGTGCCAGCAGTCCACCGGGCTCTGGAAACACCATATATTTT.

The chain has TRBV27 and TRBJ1-2, with D hard to call. With 6 bases removed from V and 5 bases from J, the gap between germline ends came to 16 bases. The length of the CDR3 is 14 residues. Germline CDR1 MNHEY, CDR2 SMNVEV (reference sequence). CDR3 in amino acids: CASSPGRPSYGYTF. The DNA for the CDR3 is TGTGCCAGCAGCCCCGGCAGGCCGTCTTATGGCTACACCTTC.

V is TRBV9 and J is TRBJ2-3; TRBD2 agrees at 8 bases. This CDR3 has 19 residues. The trim removed 0 bases at V and 1 base at J, leaving 13 bases unmatched. Germline assignment: CDR1 SGDLS and CDR2 YYNGEE. This CDR3 is CASSVAGGPLDSGTDTQYF. The DNA for the CDR3 is TGTGCCAGCAGCGTAGCGGGAGGGCCTCTCGATTCGGGCACAGATACGCAGTATTTT.

The rearrangement joins TRBV5-1 to TRBJ1-1; D is perhaps TRBD1 (5 bases). V was cut by 0 bases and J by 0 bases, with 9 bases left in between. This CDR3 region has 15 residues. The germline CDR1 and CDR2 sequences are SGHRS and YFSETQ. For the CDR3, the DNA is TGCGCCAGCAGCTTGGCAGGGCAGATGAACACTGAAGCTTTCTTT. It codes for CASSLAGQMNTEAFF.

J is TRBJ2-3 and V is TRBV19, with 12 bases aligning to TRBD2. The CDR3 runs to 17 residues. With 4 bases clipped from V and 2 bases from J, the junction kept 7 bases outside the gene matches. In germline, CDR1 is LNHDA, CDR2 SQIVND (reference sequence). Here the CDR3 DNA reads TGTGCCAGTAGTACCTTGGGACTAGCGGGCCTCACAGATACGCAGTATTTT. It codes for CASSTLGLAGLTDTQYF.

In this sample, this clone turned up a few times. V gene TRBV7-2 combines with J gene TRBJ2-1; 12 bases match TRBD2. J lost 7 bases, V lost 5 bases, and 0 bases had no gene match. Germline V gene lookup returns CDR1 SGHTA and CDR2 FQGNSA. This CDR3 contains 13 residues. The CDR3 region is CASSGTSGNEQFF. Here the CDR3 DNA reads TGTGCCAGCAGCGGGACTAGCGGGAATGAGCAGTTCTTC. Together with reference TRBV7-2 and TRBJ2-1, the CDR3 gives the full variable domain: GAGVSQSPSNKVTEKGKDVELRCDPISGHTALYWYRQSLGQGLEFLIYFQGNSAPDKSGLPSDRFSAERTGGSVSTLTIQRTQQEDSAVYLCASSGTSGNEQFFGPGTRLTVL.

The V and J genes are TRBV5-4 and TRBJ2-5; 14 bases match TRBD2. Germline loops: CDR1 SGHNT, CDR2 YYREEE (reference sequence). The CDR3 is 16 amino acids. The V and J ends lost 4 bases and 5 bases, in that order; junction bases with no gene match: 7. CDR3 in DNA: TGTGCCAGCAGCCAGGGACTAGCGGGAGTGGGTGAGACCCAGTACTTC. Translation gives CASSQGLAGVGETQYF.

The chain couples TRBV5-1 to TRBJ2-2; maybe TRBD1 (5 bases). This CDR3 comprises 15 residues. CDR1 is SGHRS and CDR2 is YFSETQ in the germline V gene. The germline V and J ends were trimmed by 1 base and 2 bases, with 9 bases remaining between them. The CDR3 reads CASSLRTQNTGELFF. Here the CDR3 DNA reads TGCGCCAGCAGCTTGAGGACACAAAACACCGGGGAGCTGTTTTTT.

This chain joins TRBV30 and TRBJ2-7, with 7 bases that match TRBD2. Per the germline V gene, CDR1 is GTSNPN and CDR2 is SVGIG (reference sequence). This CDR3 contains 13 residues. V shed 0 bases, J shed 7 bases, and the junction held 6 bases outside the gene matches. CDR3 protein: CAWSVAREGEQYF. DNA for the CDR3: TGTGCCTGGAGTGTAGCTAGGGAGGGTGAGCAGTACTTC.

J is TRBJ2-7 and V is TRBV27; 7 nucleotides line up with TRBD2. CDR3 size: 14 residues. CDR1 and CDR2 from the germline V gene are MNHEY and SMNVEV (reference sequence). V was pared by 1 base and J by 5 bases, with 5 bases of the junction left unmatched. For the CDR3, the DNA is TGTGCCAGCAGTTTATTTGCGGGAGTCCACGAGCAGTACTTC. Protein sequence: CASSLFAGVHEQYF.

The V gene is TRBV5-1, the J gene TRBJ2-1, with 11 bases that match TRBD2. This CDR3 spans 18 amino acids. V shed 0 bases and J 6 bases; nucleotides not matched to a gene: 11. Germline V CDR1 and CDR2: SGHRS, YFSETQ. CDR3 in amino acids: CASSLAASLAGGTNEQFF. The CDR3, as DNA: TGCGCCAGCAGCTTGGCCGCAAGTCTAGCGGGAGGAACCAATGAGCAGTTCTTC.

By sample share, this clone is large. This chain joins TRBV15 and TRBJ2-3; tentatively, D is TRBD1 (6 bases). Germline V gives CDR1 LNHNV, CDR2 YYDKDF (reference sequence). With 0 bases removed from V and 6 bases from J, the gap between germline ends came to 13 bases. CDR3 length equals 15 residues. This chain's CDR3 is CATSRDPTGPDTQYF. The CDR3 DNA reads TGTGCCACCAGCAGAGATCCGACAGGCCCGGATACGCAGTATTTT.

This CDR3 is CASSRGQGGNEQFF. The CDR3 nucleotides read TGTGCCAGCAGCCGTGGACAGGGGGGCAATGAGCAGTTCTTC. The chain has TRBV7-9 and TRBJ2-1; 10 nucleotides align to TRBD1. The CDR3 runs to 14 residues. V dropped 5 bases and J dropped 6; count of bases not matched to a gene: 4. Germline V gene data show CDR1 as SEHNR and CDR2 as FQNEAQ (reference sequence).

The CDR3 DNA sequence: TGTGCCAGCAGTTTAGGACAGGGGGGGACCTATGGCTACACCTTC. This encodes CASSLGQGGTYGYTF. This chain connects TRBV27 to TRBJ1-2, with TRBD1 identical over 10 bases. Germline trimming cut 2 bases from V and 4 bases from J; bases unmatched to any gene: 4. This CDR3 has 15 residues. CDR1 and CDR2 from the germline V gene are MNHEY and SMNVEV (reference sequence).

The chain uses TRBV28 and TRBJ2-7, with unresolved D. The germline V and J ends were trimmed by 3 bases and 0 bases, with 9 bases remaining between them. The germline V gene encodes CDR1 MDHEN and CDR2 SYDVKM. The CDR3 covers 14 residues. The CDR3 DNA follows: TGTGCCAGCAGTTTTTCTACTGGCTCCTACGAGCAGTACTTC. Amino acid sequence: CASSFSTGSYEQYF.

The chain links TRBV4-1 to TRBJ1-2; no definite D call. Trimming shortened V by 0 bases and J by 2 bases, and 10 bases separated the two germline ends. The germline CDR1 and CDR2 sequences are MGHRA and YSYEKL. This CDR3 region has 15 residues. CDR3 sequence: CASSQEIGVNYGYTF. The CDR3 nucleotides read TGCGCCAGCAGCCAAGAGATCGGGGTCAACTATGGCTACACCTTC.